This T cell receptor beta chain comes out of a study of PD-L1 blockade in urothelial cancer. Study overall: Analyzed time points were 3 weeks (second dose) and 6 weeks after therapy began. A median of roughly 150,000 T cells was found in the blood samples.

The protocol was immunoSEQ multiplex PCR, while the TCRdb copy is restricted to in-frame clones and leaves out a portion. The data contain about 15,000 clones, about 90% of them seen just once; the ten biggest clones take up roughly 6%. Germline lookup yields CDR1 SGHNT and CDR2 YENEEA. Trimming at V came to 4 bases and at J to 1 base, leaving 3 bases not matched to a gene. The CDR3 length is 15 residues. Study conclusions and caveats: For durable-benefit patients, tumor-associated blood clones expanded more at 3 weeks. Survival was better when pretreatment blood TCR clonality fell below the median.

As regards this clone: The antigen remains undetermined.

The rearrangement joins TRBV11-3 to TRBJ2-1; TRBD2 aligns across 8 bases. The input for sequencing was PBMCs, taken around atezolizumab (anti-PD-L1) treatment. This TCR was sampled from a man between 50 and 59 years old with urothelial cancer. The CDR3 here is CASSSGTRSYNEQFF. DNA of the CDR3: TGTGCCAGCAGCTCCGGGACTAGGTCCTACAATGAGCAGTTCTTC. The whole variable domain, filled in from reference TRBV11-3 and TRBJ2-1, reads EAGVVQSPRYKIIEKKQPVAFWCNPISGHNTLYWYLQNLGQGPELLIRYENEEAVDDSQLPKDRFSAERLKGVDSTLKIQPAELGDSAVYLCASSSGTRSYNEQFFGPGTRLTVL.